Presented here are 19 T cell receptor beta chains from one specimen sequenced in a study of blood T cell repertoires in COVID-19. Sequencing used immunoSEQ multiplex PCR; TCRdb keeps in-frame clones, though not all of them. The sample shows 210,000 or so clones, around 85% of them seen only once. Sequencing input: peripheral blood. The receptors stem from a human donor in a cohort sampled during active COVID-19.

The rearrangement links TRBV6-1 to TRBJ2-7; the match to TRBD2 covers 7 bases. The CDR3 has 15 residues. V lost 3 bases, J lost 0 bases, and 5 bases stayed unmatched. Germline V gene sequence: CDR1 MNHNS, CDR2 SASEGT. CDR3 residues: CASSEGGGSSYEQYF. The CDR3 coding sequence is TGTGCCAGCAGTGAGGGCGGCGGGAGCTCCTACGAGCAGTACTTC.

J is TRBJ2-2 and V is TRBV5-1; D possibly corresponds to TRBD2 (6 bases). The CDR3 has 13 residues. V was shortened by 7 bases and J by 4 bases, with 11 bases between the two germline ends. Per germline, CDR1 SGHRS and CDR2 YFSETQ. The CDR3 DNA follows: TGCGCCAGCTCAGAGGGAGGCACCGGGGAGCTGTTTTTT. It is translated as CASSEGGTGELFF.

This chain joins TRBV5-1 and TRBJ2-2; TRBD2 aligns across 9 bases. This CDR3 has 19 amino acids. CDR1 and CDR2 (germline): SGHRS, YFSETQ. With 3 bases clipped from V and 0 bases from J, the junction kept 12 bases outside the gene matches. The CDR3 loop is CASSSQGGRGRANTGELFF. The DNA of the CDR3 is TGCGCCAGCAGCTCCCAGGGCGGGAGGGGTCGGGCGAACACCGGGGAGCTGTTTTTT.

This chain uses TRBV5-4 with TRBJ1-1; 8 bases fit TRBD1. This CDR3 has 16 amino acids. Unmatched junction bases numbered 9, after V lost 3 bases and J lost 2 bases. Germline loops: CDR1 SGHNT, CDR2 YYREEE (reference sequence). The CDR3 sequence is CASSSGDRRANTEAFF. CDR3 sequence (DNA): TGTGCCAGCAGCTCGGGGGACAGGCGGGCCAACACTGAAGCTTTCTTT.

CDR3 DNA: TGTGCCAGCAGCGACGGACAGGGCGGAAACCCCCAGCATTTT. This encodes CASSDGQGGNPQHF. This chain connects TRBV5-8 to TRBJ1-5; TRBD1 aligns across 8 bases. Trimming removed 4 bases from V and 10 bases from J; junction bases left unmatched: 10. Germline assignment: CDR1 SGHTS and CDR2 YDEGEE. The CDR3 runs to 14 residues. The whole variable domain, filled in from reference TRBV5-8 and TRBJ1-5, reads EAGVTQSPTHLIKTRGQQATLRCSPISGHTSVYWYQQALGLGLQFLLWYDEGEERNRGNFPPRFSGRQFPNYSSELNVNALELEDSALYLCASSDGQGGNPQHFGDGTRLSIL.

The V call is TRBV18, the J call TRBJ1-5; maybe TRBD1 (5 bases). Trimming removed 6 bases from V and 2 bases from J, with 11 bases in between. There are 14 residues in the CDR3. Germline CDR1 and CDR2: KGHSH and LQKENI. CDR3 DNA: TGTGCCAGCTCGGGAGGGACGGGCAATCAGCCCCAGCATTTT. It encodes CASSGGTGNQPQHF.

The chain employs TRBV7-2 and TRBJ2-7; 9 nucleotides match TRBD1. CDR1 and CDR2 (germline): SGHTA, FQGNSA. This CDR3 region has 18 residues. V shed 4 bases and J 1 base; nucleotides not matched to a gene: 14. The DNA of the CDR3 is TGTGCCAGCAGCTCCACAAGCTCGACAGGGGGGTGGTCCTACGAGCAGTACTTC. Amino acid sequence: CASSSTSSTGGWSYEQYF.

The chain recombines TRBV11-2 with TRBJ2-7; 11 bases are a match to TRBD2. Germline lookup yields CDR1 SGHAT and CDR2 FQNNGV. With V trimmed by 5 bases and J by 2 bases, 8 bases remained unmatched. This CDR3 is built from 16 residues. The CDR3 DNA follows: TGTGCCAGCAGCCCCCGGAGACTAGCGGGACCCTACGAGCAGTACTTC. Protein sequence: CASSPRRLAGPYEQYF.

CDR3 sequence reads: CASSRGQPGQETQYF. CDR3 bases: TGTGCCAGCAGCCGGGGACAGCCGGGGCAAGAGACCCAGTACTTC. The chain links TRBV7-7 to TRBJ2-5; 7 bases line up with TRBD1. The CDR3 has 15 amino acids. Germline V gene data show CDR1 as SSHAT and CDR2 as FNYEAQ (reference sequence). The trim removed 5 bases at V and 2 bases at J, leaving 8 bases unmatched. Full variable domain (missing parts from reference TRBV7-7 and TRBJ2-5): GAGVSQSPRYKVTKRGQDVTLRCDPISSHATLYWYQQALGQGPEFLTYFNYEAQPDKSGLPSDRFSAERPEGSISTLTIQRTEQRDSAMYRCASSRGQPGQETQYFGPGTRLLVL.

The chain combines TRBV6-4 with TRBJ1-1; D remains unclear. The germline V gene encodes CDR1 MRHNA and CDR2 SNTAGT. CDR3 length equals 14 residues. The V and J ends lost 6 bases and 0 bases respectively, with 11 bases between them. The CDR3 protein is CASSRTGMNTEAFF. DNA of the CDR3: TGTGCCAGCAGCCGGACGGGGATGAACACTGAAGCTTTCTTT.

This clone has just a few counts. V gene TRBV4-3 combines with J gene TRBJ1-2; D remains ambiguous. This CDR3 region has 15 residues. Trimming took off 5 bases at V and 3 bases at J, with 16 bases between the two ends. The germline gives CDR1 LGHNA, CDR2 YSLEER. CDR3 DNA: TGCGCCAGCAGCAGACTCTGGGAGTATGACTATGGCTACACCTTC. Translated: CASSRLWEYDYGYTF.

The V call is TRBV5-1, the J call TRBJ2-7; possible D gene TRBD1, 6 bases. The germline gives CDR1 SGHRS, CDR2 YFSETQ. The CDR3 is made up of 16 amino acids. V shed 4 bases and J shed 0 bases, with 17 bases lying between them. The CDR3 nucleotides are TGCGCCAGCAGCCCGATGTTGGGGGCGAGCTCCTACGAGCAGTACTTC. It codes for CASSPMLGASSYEQYF.

The chain combines TRBV12-5 with TRBJ1-1; no clear D gene. The CDR3 runs to 13 residues. CDR1 and CDR2 (germline): LGHNT, FRNRAP. V was pared by 1 base and J by 2 bases, with 5 bases between. The CDR3 spells CASGLGGNTEAFF. CDR3 nucleotide sequence: TGTGCTAGTGGTTTGGGCGGAAACACTGAAGCTTTCTTT.

The chain couples TRBV5-4 to TRBJ2-1; tentatively, D is TRBD1 (6 bases). Germline assignment: CDR1 SGHNT and CDR2 YYREEE (reference sequence). The CDR3 spans 14 residues. The germline V and J ends were trimmed by 3 bases and 6 bases, with 13 bases remaining between them. CDR3 sequence: CASSSTGLGNEQFF. The CDR3 nucleotides read TGTGCCAGCAGCTCCACAGGGTTGGGCAATGAGCAGTTCTTC.

The chain has TRBV6-5 and TRBJ2-1, with unresolved D. This CDR3 region has 16 residues. Trimming stripped 0 bases from V and 4 bases from J, with 13 bases between. Germline CDR1 MNHEY, CDR2 SVGAGI. The CDR3 nucleotides read TGTGCCAGCAGTTACTCGAGTAATGGCGGATACAATGAGCAGTTCTTC. Translating it yields CASSYSSNGGYNEQFF.

This chain links TRBV7-9 with TRBJ2-7; 8 positions agree with TRBD1. Trimming at V came to 5 bases and at J to 3 bases, leaving 3 bases not matched to a gene. Germline V gene sequence: CDR1 SEHNR, CDR2 FQNEAQ (reference sequence). The CDR3 spans 13 residues. This CDR3 is CASSRTGRYEQYF. CDR3 DNA: TGTGCCAGCAGCCGGACAGGGCGCTACGAGCAGTACTTC.

The chain combines TRBV9 with TRBJ1-2; perhaps TRBD1 as D (6 bases). CDR3 length: 14 amino acids. Germline V CDR1 and CDR2: SGDLS, YYNGEE. Trimming cost V 0 bases and J 8 bases, with 14 bases left between them. CDR3: CASSVDRAMRGYTF. In nucleotides, the CDR3 is TGTGCCAGCAGCGTAGACAGGGCAATGAGGGGCTACACCTTC.

This clone was detected a few times. CDR3 residues: CASSLGAGYEQYF. The CDR3 DNA follows: TGTGCCAGCAGCTTGGGTGCGGGGTACGAGCAGTACTTC. This chain connects TRBV5-8 to TRBJ2-7; tentatively, D is TRBD2 (6 bases). Germline CDR1 reads SGHTS; CDR2 reads YDEGEE. Trimming cost V 0 bases and J 4 bases, with 8 bases left between them. The CDR3 has 13 amino acids.

This clone was recorded a few times. The CDR3 protein is CASSDRHNSPLHF. The DNA of the CDR3 is TGTGCCAGCAGCGACAGGCATAATTCACCCCTCCACTTT. The chain carries TRBV9 and TRBJ1-6, with D tentatively TRBD1 (5 bases). Between the trimmed V and J ends, which lost 3 bases and 5 bases, there was a span of 6 bases. The CDR3 has 13 residues. Germline loops: CDR1 SGDLS, CDR2 YYNGEE.